These T cell receptor beta chains were read from a single sample in a study of identical twins. TCRdb re-analysed the 5' RACE reads in MiXCR, keeping a single row per CDR3 protein. Among roughly 480,000 distinct CDR3 sequences listed, 24% were seen once. The sample also formed part of further work on T cells expressing NK-cell markers.

The specimen was CD4+ T cells sorted from blood. The receptors stem from a woman aged 18 to 35 in good health. The CDR3 runs from the conserved cysteine through the conserved F or W. A D gene is named only where the DNA matches it firmly. Clone size is given for some rows only: seen once, a few or many times, or a class if the clone is expanded.

CDR3 protein	CDR3 DNA	J gene	D gene	V gene	clone size
CASSLIRVEDTEAFF	TGCGCCAGCAGCTTGATCCGGGTCGAAGACACTGAAGCTTTCTTT	TRBJ1-1	-	TRBV5-1	-
CASSSTVAGYTF	TGTGCCAGCAGCTCGACAGTGGCTGGCTACACCTTC	TRBJ1-2	-	TRBV7-9	-
CSALRGRETQYF	TGCAGTGCTTTAAGGGGGCGAGAGACCCAGTACTTC	TRBJ2-5	TRBD1	TRBV20-1	-
CASSPPSTYEGTKQFF	TGTGCCAGCTCACCACCGAGCACCTATGAAGGGACTAAACAGTTCTTC	TRBJ2-1	TRBD2	TRBV18	-
CASSPGTMNTEAFF	TGTGCCAGCAGTCCTGGGACGATGAACACTGAAGCTTTCTTT	TRBJ1-1	-	TRBV12-3/TRBV12-4	few
CASSAQGAGYGYTF	TGTGCCAGCAGTGCCCAGGGCGCGGGCTATGGCTACACCTTC	TRBJ1-2	-	TRBV12-3/TRBV12-4	many
CASSLVSWGTEAFF	TGTGCCAGCAGCTTAGTTAGTTGGGGTACTGAAGCTTTCTTT	TRBJ1-1	-	TRBV7-2	-
CASSPDWGSQYF	TGTGCCAGCAGTCCCGACTGGGGGTCGCAGTATTTT	TRBJ2-3	-	TRBV12-3/TRBV12-4	-
CASGLGYEQYF	TGTGCTAGTGGCCTAGGCTACGAGCAGTACTTC	TRBJ2-7	-	TRBV12-5	-
CSVAPSGILNEQFF	TGCAGCGTTGCGCCTAGCGGGATTCTTAATGAGCAGTTCTTC	TRBJ2-1	TRBD2	TRBV29-1	-
CASSDGSSTDTQYF	TGTGCCAGCAGTGACGGTTCTAGCACAGATACGCAGTATTTT	TRBJ2-3	-	TRBV6-4	few
CSAPPGGRLNSNPGELFF	TGCAGTGCTCCGCCGGGGGGGCGGCTGAATAGTAATCCCGGGGAGCTGTTTTTT	TRBJ2-2	TRBD2	TRBV20-1	-
CASSVAALVQETQYF	TGTGCCAGCAGCGTAGCAGCGTTGGTCCAAGAGACCCAGTACTTC	TRBJ2-5	-	TRBV9	-
CASSLLLLAGADTQYF	TGCGCCAGCAGCTTGCTTTTACTAGCAGGGGCAGATACGCAGTATTTT	TRBJ2-3	-	TRBV5-1	-
CASSRVAGNTIYF	TGTGCCAGCAGCCGCGTGGCTGGAAACACCATATATTTT	TRBJ1-3	-	TRBV11-3	few
CASSQEPSESTEAFF	TGCGCCAGCAGCCAAGAACCCTCTGAAAGCACTGAAGCTTTCTTT	TRBJ1-1	-	TRBV4-1	few
CASSQGGPGTSETQYF	TGTGCCAGCAGCCAAGGGGGCCCAGGGACGTCGGAGACCCAGTACTTC	TRBJ2-5	-	TRBV3-1	-
CASSQAGGSNQPQHF	TGTGCCAGCAGCCAAGCAGGGGGAAGCAATCAGCCCCAGCATTTT	TRBJ1-5	TRBD1	TRBV3-1	-
CASRGLGPLYNEQFF	TGCGCCAGCAGGGGACTAGGACCCCTCTACAATGAGCAGTTCTTC	TRBJ2-1	TRBD2	TRBV10-2	-
CASSPGPDRYNEQFF	TGTGCCAGCAGCCCAGGCCCGGACAGATACAATGAGCAGTTCTTC	TRBJ2-1	-	TRBV6-1	-
CASSYEDTGELFF	TGTGCCAGCAGTTATGAGGACACCGGGGAGCTGTTTTTT	TRBJ2-2	-	TRBV6-6	-
CASSPGTSGRNEQYF	TGTGCCAGCAGTCCGGGGACTAGCGGGAGGAACGAGCAGTACTTC	TRBJ2-7	TRBD2	TRBV27	-
CASSVGLAGGYNEQFF	TGTGCCAGCAGCGTAGGACTAGCAGGGGGTTACAATGAGCAGTTCTTC	TRBJ2-1	-	TRBV9	many
CSAFPGGPPDTQYF	TGCAGTGCCTTTCCAGGGGGGCCCCCAGATACGCAGTATTTT	TRBJ2-3	-	TRBV20-1	few
CASSLAREGGLF	TGTGCCAGCAGCTTAGCGCGGGAGGGAGGTCTCTTC	TRBJ2-1	TRBD2	TRBV7-9	few
CASTHTTGYTDTQYF	TGCGCCAGCACTCATACGACAGGCTACACAGATACGCAGTATTTT	TRBJ2-3	-	TRBV5-1	-
CASSLAPSLTQYF	TGTGCCAGCAGCTTAGCCCCCTCGCTTACGCAGTATTTT	TRBJ2-3	-	TRBV7-9	few
CASSRERGSYEQYF	TGTGCCAGCAGTCGAGAGCGGGGTTCCTACGAGCAGTACTTC	TRBJ2-7	TRBD2	TRBV6-1	few